This T cell receptor (beta chain) originates from a study of blood T cell repertoires in COVID-19. On the study more broadly: Sites across the United States, Italy and Spain contributed samples from acute and convalescent COVID-19. From T cells, B-cell-depleted T cells, or PBMCs came the material, which was cDNA or gDNA.

Germline lookup yields CDR1 LNHDA and CDR2 SQIVND (reference sequence). V lost 5 bases, J lost 4 bases, and 0 bases stayed unmatched. This CDR3 contains 12 residues. Worth noting for this clone: This sample includes further DNA sequences coding for the same CDR3.

Original handling: Cell counts per sample came from amplifying reference gene primers. The protocol was immunoSEQ multiplex PCR, while the TCRdb copy is restricted to in-frame clones and leaves out a portion. V and J calls and clone size are as listed in that table; D and trimming were resolved from the DNA. In the table there are 150,000 to 200,000 clones, about four fifths of which are singletons. The specimen sequenced was peripheral blood. This receptor was identified in a man in his 60s with acute or convalescent COVID-19. The chain links TRBV19 to TRBJ2-7, with 9 bases matching TRBD1. The CDR3 here is CASSDRGYEQYF. The CDR3 DNA is TGTGCCAGTAGTGACAGGGGGTACGAGCAGTACTTC.